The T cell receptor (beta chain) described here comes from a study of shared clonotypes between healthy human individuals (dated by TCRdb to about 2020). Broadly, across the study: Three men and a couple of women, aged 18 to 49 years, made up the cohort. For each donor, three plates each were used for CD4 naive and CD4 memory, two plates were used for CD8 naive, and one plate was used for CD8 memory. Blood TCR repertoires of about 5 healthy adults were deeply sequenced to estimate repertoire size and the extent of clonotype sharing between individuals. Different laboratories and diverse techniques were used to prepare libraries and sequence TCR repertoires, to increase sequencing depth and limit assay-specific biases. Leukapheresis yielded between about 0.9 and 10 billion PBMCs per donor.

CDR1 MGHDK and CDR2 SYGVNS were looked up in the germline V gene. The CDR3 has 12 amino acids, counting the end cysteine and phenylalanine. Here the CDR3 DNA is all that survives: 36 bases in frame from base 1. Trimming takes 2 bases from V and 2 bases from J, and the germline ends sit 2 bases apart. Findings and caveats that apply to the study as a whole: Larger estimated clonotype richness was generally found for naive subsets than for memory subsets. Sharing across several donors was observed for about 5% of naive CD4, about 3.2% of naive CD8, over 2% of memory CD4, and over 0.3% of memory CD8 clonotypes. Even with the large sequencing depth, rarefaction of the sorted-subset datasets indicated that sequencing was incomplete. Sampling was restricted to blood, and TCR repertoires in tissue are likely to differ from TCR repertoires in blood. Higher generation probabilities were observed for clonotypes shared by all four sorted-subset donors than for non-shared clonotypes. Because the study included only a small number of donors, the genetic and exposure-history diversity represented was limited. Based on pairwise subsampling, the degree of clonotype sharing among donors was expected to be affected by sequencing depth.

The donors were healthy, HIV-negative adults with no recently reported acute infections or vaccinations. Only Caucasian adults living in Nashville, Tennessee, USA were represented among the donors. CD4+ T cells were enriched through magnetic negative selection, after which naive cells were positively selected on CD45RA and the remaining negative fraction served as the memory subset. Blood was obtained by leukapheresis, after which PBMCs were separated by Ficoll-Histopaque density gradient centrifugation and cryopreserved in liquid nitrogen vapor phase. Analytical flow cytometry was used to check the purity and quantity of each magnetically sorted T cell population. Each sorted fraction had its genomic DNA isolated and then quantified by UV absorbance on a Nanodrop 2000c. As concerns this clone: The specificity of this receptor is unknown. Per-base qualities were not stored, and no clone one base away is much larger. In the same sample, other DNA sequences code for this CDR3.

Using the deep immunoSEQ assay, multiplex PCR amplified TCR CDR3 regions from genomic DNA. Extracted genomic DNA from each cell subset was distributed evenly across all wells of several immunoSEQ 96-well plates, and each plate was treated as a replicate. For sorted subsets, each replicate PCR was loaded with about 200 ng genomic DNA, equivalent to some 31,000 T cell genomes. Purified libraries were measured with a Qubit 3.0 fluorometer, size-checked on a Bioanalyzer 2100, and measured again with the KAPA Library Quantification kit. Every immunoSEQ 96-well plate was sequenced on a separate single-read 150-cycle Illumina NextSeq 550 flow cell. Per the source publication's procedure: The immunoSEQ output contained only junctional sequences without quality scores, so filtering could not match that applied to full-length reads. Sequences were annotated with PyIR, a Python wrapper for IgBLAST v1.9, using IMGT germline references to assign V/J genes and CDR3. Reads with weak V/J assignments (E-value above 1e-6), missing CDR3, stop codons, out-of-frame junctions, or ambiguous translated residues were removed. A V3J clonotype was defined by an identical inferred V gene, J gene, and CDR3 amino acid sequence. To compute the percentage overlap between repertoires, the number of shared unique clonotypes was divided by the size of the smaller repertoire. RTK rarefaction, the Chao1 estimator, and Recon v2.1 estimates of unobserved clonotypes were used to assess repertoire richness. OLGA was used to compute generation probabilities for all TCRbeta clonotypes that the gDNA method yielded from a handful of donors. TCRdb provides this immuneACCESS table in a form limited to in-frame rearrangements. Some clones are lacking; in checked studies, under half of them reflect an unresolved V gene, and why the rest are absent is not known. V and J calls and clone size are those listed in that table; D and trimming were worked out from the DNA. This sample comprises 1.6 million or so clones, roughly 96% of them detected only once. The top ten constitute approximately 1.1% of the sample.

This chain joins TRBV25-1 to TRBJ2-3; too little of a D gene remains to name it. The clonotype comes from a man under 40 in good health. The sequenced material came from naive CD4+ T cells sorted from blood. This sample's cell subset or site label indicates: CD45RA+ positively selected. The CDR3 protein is CASSELTDTQYF. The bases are TGTGCCAGCAGTGAACTCACAGATACGCAGTATTTT.